Listed here is a single T cell receptor (beta chain). The source of the sample is a study of a mutant IDH1 vaccine in newly diagnosed glioma. Study-level background: A 62.5% male, about 38% female split and a mean age of 40.4 years characterized treated patients.

Using immunoSEQ multiplex PCR, the repertoire was profiled, and TCRdb retains in-frame clones only, with some absent. Altogether about 54,000 clones are present, 80% to 90% being singletons, with the ten largest covering 15% to 25%. Time point given: baseline, week 1 (first vaccination visit). Described treatment: pre-vaccination baseline after standard-of-care therapy. Each astrocytoma in the donors was new, WHO grade 3 or 4, IDH1-mutant and ATRX-lost. The source material was PBMCs, sampled from a glioma patient treated with radiotherapy, temozolomide or both. This TCR was recovered from a man between 18 and 35 years old with glioma.

The CDR3 region is CASSLERTTLYF. DNA of the CDR3: TGTGCCAGCAGTTTGGAGAGGACAACGTTATATTTT. This chain joins TRBV6-6 and TRBJ1-3; possible D gene TRBD1, 5 bases. Trimming shortened V by 4 bases and J by 14 bases, and 15 bases separated the two germline ends. Germline assignment: CDR1 MNHNY and CDR2 SVGAGI (reference sequence). The CDR3 is made up of 12 amino acids.